This T cell receptor beta chain was obtained from a study of cytomegalovirus exposure and HLA in healthy donors. With 60 Vbeta and 13 Jbeta primers, the PCR was carried out. Libraries were prepared by immunoSEQ multiplex PCR; TCRdb keeps only in-frame clonotypes and omits some of them. The sample shows under 150,000 clones, roughly 73% of them seen only once. Comment on this clone: As yet, its antigen is unknown.

Regarding the study as a whole: Across all donors, roughly uniform sequencing depth was an assumption of the presence/absence analyses. Reportedly, cytomegalovirus status was diagnosed with high sensitivity and specificity. In an earlier analysis, most TCR beta V segments were productive about 87% or about 30% of the time.

Sequences were obtained from PBMCs. The clonotype originates from a human donor in good health.

Written as DNA, the CDR3 is TGCGCCAGCAGCCAAGTCGGGGGGGCCTACGAGCAGTACTTC. Amino acid sequence: CASSQVGGAYEQYF. The gene calls are TRBV4-1 and TRBJ2-7, with TRBD2 matching over 8 bases. The CDR3 is 14 residues long. Trimming removed 1 base from V and 2 bases from J; junction bases left unmatched: 1. Germline V CDR1 and CDR2: MGHRA, YSYEKL.